This T cell receptor beta chain was retrieved from a study of human T cells and chemical hapten exposure. MiXCR, run by TCRdb on the RACE reads, gives a single entry per CDR3 protein. In the table there are about 77,000 distinct CDR3 sequences, 7% to 9.5% of which are singletons. This sample's time point: healthy volunteer bleed at 6 weeks. Blood, whole and unfractionated, served as the source for total RNA extraction. From germline, CDR1 is LGHNA and CDR2 YNFKEQ. CDR3 size: 15 residues. Trimming took 1 base from V and 1 from J, leaving 10 bases between them. This clonotype was obtained from a female donor in good health. Some clones in this sample may be carry-over from other donors' samples. The sample consisted of whole blood. The rearrangement joins TRBV4-2 to TRBJ1-1; D ambiguous. The chain's CDR3 is CASSQGIGPNTEAFF. CDR3 nucleotides: TGTGCCAGCAGCCAAGGTATAGGCCCGAACACTGAAGCTTTCTTT.